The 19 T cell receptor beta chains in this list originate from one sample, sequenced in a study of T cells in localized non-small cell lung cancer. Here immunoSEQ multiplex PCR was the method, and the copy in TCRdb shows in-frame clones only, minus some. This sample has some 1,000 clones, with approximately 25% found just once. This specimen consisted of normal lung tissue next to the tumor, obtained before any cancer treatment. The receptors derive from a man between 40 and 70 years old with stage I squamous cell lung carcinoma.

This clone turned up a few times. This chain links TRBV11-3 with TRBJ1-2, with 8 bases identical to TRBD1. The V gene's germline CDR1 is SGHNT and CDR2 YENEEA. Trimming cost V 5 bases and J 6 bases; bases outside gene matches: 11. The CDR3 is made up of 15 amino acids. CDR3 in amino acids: CASSDIFRTGNGYTF. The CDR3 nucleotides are TGTGCCAGCAGCGATATTTTCCGGACAGGGAATGGCTACACCTTC.

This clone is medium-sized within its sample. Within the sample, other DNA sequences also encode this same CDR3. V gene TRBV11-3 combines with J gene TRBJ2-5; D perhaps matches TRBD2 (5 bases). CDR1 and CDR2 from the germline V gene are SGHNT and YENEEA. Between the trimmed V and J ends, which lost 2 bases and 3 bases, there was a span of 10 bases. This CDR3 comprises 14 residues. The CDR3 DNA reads TGTGCCAGCAGCTTAAATCGGGGAAAAGAGACCCAGTACTTC. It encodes CASSLNRGKETQYF.

For the CDR3, the DNA is TGCAGCGTTGAAGATCGGGTCCAGGCTACGCAGTATTTT. This codes for CSVEDRVQATQYF. The J gene is TRBJ2-3, the V gene TRBV29-1; D gene uncertain. The V end lost 0 bases, the J end lost 8 bases, and 12 bases lay between the germline ends. The CDR3 is made up of 13 amino acids. Germline loops: CDR1 SQVTM, CDR2 ANQGSEA.

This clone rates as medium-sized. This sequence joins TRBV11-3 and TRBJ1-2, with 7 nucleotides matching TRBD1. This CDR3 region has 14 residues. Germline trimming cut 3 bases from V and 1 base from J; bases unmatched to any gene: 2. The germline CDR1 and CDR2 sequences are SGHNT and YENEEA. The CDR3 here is CASSLGQNNYGYTF. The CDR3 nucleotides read TGTGCCAGCAGCTTGGGACAGAATAACTATGGCTACACCTTC.

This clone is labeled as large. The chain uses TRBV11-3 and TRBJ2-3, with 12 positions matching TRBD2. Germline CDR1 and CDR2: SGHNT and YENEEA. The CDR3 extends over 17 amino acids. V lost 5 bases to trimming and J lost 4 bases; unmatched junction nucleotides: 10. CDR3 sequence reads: CASSPSHTSGGSDTQYF. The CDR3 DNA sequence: TGTGCCAGCAGCCCCTCCCATACTAGCGGGGGGTCAGATACGCAGTATTTT.

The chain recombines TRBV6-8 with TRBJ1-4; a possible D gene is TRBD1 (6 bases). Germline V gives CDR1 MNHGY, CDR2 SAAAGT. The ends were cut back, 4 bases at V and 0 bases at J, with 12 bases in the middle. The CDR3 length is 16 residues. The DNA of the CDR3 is TGTGCCAGCAGTTCCGGGACAATGGCAACTAATGAAAAACTGTTTTTT. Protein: CASSSGTMATNEKLFF.

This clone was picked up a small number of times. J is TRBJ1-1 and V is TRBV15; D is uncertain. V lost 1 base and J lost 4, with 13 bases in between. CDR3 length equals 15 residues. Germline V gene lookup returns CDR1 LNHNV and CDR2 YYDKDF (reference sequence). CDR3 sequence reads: CATSRARTASTEAFF. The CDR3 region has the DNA TGTGCCACCAGCAGAGCTCGGACGGCAAGCACTGAAGCTTTCTTT.

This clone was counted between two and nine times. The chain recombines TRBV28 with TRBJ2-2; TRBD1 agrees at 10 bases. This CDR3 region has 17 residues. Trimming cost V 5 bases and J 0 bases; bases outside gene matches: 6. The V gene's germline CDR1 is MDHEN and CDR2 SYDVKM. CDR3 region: CASSRRQGATNTGELFF. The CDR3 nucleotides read TGTGCCAGCAGTCGAAGACAGGGGGCAACGAACACCGGGGAGCTGTTTTTT.

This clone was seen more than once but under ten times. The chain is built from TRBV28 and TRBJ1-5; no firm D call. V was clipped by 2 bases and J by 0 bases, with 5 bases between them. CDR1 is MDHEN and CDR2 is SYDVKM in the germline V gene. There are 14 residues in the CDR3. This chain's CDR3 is CASSLSSSNQPQHF. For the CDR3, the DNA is TGTGCCAGCAGTTTAAGTTCTAGCAATCAGCCCCAGCATTTT. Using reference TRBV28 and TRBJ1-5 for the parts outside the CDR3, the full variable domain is DVKVTQSSRYLVKRTGEKVFLECVQDMDHENMFWYRQDPGLGLRLIYFSYDVKMKEKGDIPEGYSVSREKKERFSLILESASTNQTSMYLCASSLSSSNQPQHFGDGTRLSIL.

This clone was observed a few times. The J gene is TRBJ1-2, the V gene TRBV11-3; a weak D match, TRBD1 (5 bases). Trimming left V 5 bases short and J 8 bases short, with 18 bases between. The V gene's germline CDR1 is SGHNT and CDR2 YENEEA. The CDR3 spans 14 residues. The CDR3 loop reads CASSPPGGEGGYTF. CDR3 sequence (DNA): TGTGCCAGCAGCCCGCCGGGAGGGGAGGGAGGCTACACCTTC.

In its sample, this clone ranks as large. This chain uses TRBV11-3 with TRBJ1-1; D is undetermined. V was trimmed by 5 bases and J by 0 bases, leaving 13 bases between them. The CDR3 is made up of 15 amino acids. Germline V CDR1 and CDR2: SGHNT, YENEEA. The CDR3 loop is CASSLGITMNTEAFF. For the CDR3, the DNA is TGTGCCAGCAGCCTAGGGATCACAATGAACACTGAAGCTTTCTTT.

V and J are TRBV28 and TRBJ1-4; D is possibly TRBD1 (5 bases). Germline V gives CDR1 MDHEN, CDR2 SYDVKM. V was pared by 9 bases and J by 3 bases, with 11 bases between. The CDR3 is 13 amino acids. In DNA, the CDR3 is TGTGCCAGTCGGTGGGGACCTAATGAAAAACTGTTTTTT. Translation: CASRWGPNEKLFF.

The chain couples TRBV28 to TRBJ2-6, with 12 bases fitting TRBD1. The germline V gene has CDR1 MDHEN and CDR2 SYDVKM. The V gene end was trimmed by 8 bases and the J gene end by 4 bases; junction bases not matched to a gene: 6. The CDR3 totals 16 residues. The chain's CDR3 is CASRGQGAMGANVLTF. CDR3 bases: TGTGCCAGCCGGGGACAGGGGGCTATGGGGGCCAACGTCCTGACTTTC. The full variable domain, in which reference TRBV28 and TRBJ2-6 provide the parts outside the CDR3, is DVKVTQSSRYLVKRTGEKVFLECVQDMDHENMFWYRQDPGLGLRLIYFSYDVKMKEKGDIPEGYSVSREKKERFSLILESASTNQTSMYLCASRGQGAMGANVLTFGAGSRLTVL.

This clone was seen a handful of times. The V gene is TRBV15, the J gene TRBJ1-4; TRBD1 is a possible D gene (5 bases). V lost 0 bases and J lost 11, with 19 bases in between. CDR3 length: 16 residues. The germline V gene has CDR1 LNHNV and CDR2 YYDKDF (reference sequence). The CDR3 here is CATSRDEEGRARKLFF. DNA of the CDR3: TGTGCCACCAGCAGAGATGAAGAGGGGCGGGCTAGGAAACTGTTTTTT.

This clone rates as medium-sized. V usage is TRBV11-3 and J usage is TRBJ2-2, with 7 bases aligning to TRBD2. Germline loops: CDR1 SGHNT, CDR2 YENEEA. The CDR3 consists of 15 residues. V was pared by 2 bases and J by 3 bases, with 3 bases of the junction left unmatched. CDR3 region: CASSLNREDTGELFF. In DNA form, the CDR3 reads TGTGCCAGCAGCTTAAACCGGGAGGACACCGGGGAGCTGTTTTTT.

The CDR3 reads CASYRTSGGESDTQYF. Here the CDR3 DNA reads TGTGCCAGCTACAGGACTAGCGGGGGGGAATCAGATACGCAGTATTTT. The V call is TRBV11-3, the J call TRBJ2-3; 15 nucleotides line up with TRBD2. Losses at the gene ends were 8 bases for V and 4 bases for J; bases not matched to a gene: 7. There are 16 residues in the CDR3. The germline CDR1 and CDR2 sequences are SGHNT and YENEEA.

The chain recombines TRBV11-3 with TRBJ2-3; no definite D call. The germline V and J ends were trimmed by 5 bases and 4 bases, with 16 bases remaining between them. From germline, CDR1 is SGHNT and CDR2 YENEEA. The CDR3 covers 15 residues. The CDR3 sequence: CASSPFGGAADTQYF. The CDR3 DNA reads TGTGCCAGCAGCCCCTTCGGTGGAGCCGCAGATACGCAGTATTTT.

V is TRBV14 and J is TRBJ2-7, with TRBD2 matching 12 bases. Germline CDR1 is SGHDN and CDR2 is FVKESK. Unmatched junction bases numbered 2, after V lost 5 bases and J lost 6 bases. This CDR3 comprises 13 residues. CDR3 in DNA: TGTGCCAGCAGCTCTAGCGGGGGGGCCGAGCAGTACTTC. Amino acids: CASSSSGGAEQYF. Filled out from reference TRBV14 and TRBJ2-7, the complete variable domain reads EAGVTQFPSHSVIEKGQTVTLRCDPISGHDNLYWYRRVMGKEIKFLLHFVKESKQDESGMPNNRFLAERTGGTYSTLKVQPAELEDSGVYFCASSSSGGAEQYFGPGTRLTVT.

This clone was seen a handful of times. The CDR3 DNA reads TGTGCCAGCAGTATAGGACAGAGAAGCAATCAGCCCCAGCATTTT. It codes for CASSIGQRSNQPQHF. The chain has TRBV2 and TRBJ1-5; a weak D match, TRBD1 (6 bases). The CDR3 runs 15 residues. The V end was cut by 5 bases, the J end by 1 base, with 12 bases between. Germline CDR1 reads SNHLY; CDR2 reads FYNNEI.